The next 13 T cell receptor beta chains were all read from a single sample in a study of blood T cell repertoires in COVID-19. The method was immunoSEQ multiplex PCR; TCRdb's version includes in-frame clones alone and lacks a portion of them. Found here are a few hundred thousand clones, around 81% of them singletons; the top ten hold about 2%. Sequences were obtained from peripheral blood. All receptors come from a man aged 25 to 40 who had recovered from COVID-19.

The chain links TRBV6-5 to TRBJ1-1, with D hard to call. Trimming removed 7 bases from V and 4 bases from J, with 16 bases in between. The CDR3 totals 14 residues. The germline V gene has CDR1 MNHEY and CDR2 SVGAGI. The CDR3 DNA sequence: TGTGCCAGCACCCCCCGGTGGTCGGGCACTGAAGCTTTCTTT. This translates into CASTPRWSGTEAFF.

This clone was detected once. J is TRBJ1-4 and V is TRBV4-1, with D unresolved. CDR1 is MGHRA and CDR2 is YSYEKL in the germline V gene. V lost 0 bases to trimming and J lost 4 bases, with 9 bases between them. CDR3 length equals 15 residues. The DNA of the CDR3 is TGCGCCAGCAGCCAAGATACGAGGGTTAATGAAAAACTGTTTTTT. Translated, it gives CASSQDTRVNEKLFF.

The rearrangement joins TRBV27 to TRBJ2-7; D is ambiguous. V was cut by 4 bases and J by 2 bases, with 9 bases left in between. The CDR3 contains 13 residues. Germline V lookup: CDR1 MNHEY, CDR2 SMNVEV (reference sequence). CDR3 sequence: CASSSYRTYEQYF. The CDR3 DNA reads TGTGCCAGCAGTTCATACAGAACCTACGAGCAGTACTTC.

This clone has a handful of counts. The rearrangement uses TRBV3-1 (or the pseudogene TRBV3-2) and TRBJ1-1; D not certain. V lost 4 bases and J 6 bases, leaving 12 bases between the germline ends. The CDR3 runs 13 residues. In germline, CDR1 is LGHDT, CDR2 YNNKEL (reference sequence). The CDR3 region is CASSPKSLAEAFF. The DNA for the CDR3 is TGTGCCAGCAGCCCAAAGAGCTTAGCTGAAGCTTTCTTT.

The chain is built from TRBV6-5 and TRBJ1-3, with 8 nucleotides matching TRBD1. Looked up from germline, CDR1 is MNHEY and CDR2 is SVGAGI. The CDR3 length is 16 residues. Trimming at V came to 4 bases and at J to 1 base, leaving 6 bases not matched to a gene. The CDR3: CASSLSGGLSGNTIYF. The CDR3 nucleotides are TGTGCCAGCAGTTTGTCAGGGGGCTTATCTGGAAACACCATATATTTT.

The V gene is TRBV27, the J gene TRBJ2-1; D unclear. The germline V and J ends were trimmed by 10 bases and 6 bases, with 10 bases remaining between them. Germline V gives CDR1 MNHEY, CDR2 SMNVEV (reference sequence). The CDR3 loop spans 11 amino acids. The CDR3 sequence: CATESANEQFF. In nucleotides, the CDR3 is TGTGCCACCGAGAGTGCCAATGAGCAGTTCTTC.

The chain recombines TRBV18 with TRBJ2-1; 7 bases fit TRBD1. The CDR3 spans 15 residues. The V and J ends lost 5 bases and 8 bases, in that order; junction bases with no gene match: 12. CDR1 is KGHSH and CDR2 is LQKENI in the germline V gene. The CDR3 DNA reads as TGTGCCAGCTCATCACGAAGACAGGGATACGATGAGCAGTTCTTC. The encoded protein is CASSSRRQGYDEQFF.

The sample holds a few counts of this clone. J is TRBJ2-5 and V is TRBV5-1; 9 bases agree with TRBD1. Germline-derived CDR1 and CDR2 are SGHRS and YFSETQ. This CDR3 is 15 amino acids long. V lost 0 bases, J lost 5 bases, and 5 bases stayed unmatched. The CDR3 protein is CASSLEGQGRETQYF. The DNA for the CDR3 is TGCGCCAGCAGCTTGGAGGGACAGGGTAGGGAGACCCAGTACTTC.

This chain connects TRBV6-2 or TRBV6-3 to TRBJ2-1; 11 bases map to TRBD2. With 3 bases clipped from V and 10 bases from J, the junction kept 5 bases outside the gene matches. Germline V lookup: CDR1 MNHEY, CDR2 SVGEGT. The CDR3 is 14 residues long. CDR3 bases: TGTGCCAGCAGTTATAGCGGGGGGGCCCGGGAGCAGTTCTTC. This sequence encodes CASSYSGGAREQFF.

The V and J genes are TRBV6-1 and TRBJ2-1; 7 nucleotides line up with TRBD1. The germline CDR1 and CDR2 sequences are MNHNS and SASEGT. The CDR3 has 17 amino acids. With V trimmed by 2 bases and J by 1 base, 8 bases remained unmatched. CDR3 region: CASSEKGRQGSYNEQFF. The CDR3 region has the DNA TGTGCCAGCAGTGAAAAGGGAAGACAGGGTTCCTACAATGAGCAGTTCTTC.

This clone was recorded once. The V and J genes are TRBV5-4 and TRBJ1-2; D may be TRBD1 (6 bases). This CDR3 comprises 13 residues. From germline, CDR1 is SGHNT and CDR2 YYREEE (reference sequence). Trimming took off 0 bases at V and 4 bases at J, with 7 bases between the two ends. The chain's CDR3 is CASSLVGGYGYTF. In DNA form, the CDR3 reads TGTGCCAGCAGCTTGGTAGGGGGCTATGGCTACACCTTC.

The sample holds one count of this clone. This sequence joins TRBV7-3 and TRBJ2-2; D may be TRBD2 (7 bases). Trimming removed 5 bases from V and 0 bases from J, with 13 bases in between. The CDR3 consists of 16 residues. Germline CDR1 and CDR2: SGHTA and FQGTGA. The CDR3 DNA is TGTGCCAGCAGCCGGGGCGGGGGCGCGAACACCGGGGAGCTGTTTTTT. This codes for CASSRGGGANTGELFF.

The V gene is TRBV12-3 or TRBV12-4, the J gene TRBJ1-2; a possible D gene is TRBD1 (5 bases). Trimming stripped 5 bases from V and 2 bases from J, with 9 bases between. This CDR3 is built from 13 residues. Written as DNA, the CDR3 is TGTGCCAGCAGTCATCAGGGAAACTATGGCTACACCTTC. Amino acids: CASSHQGNYGYTF.